Shown below are 11 T cell receptor beta chains from a single sample sequenced in a study of T cell repertoires in cytomegalovirus infection. A single record per CDR3 protein comes from TCRdb applying MiXCR to the reads. The table records 150,000 or so distinct CDR3 sequences, under 8% of them present only once. The sequenced material came from PBMCs. The receptors come from a human donor in good health (CMV status not recorded). Some clones in this sample may be carry-over from other donors' samples.

This clonotype occurred many times. The V call is TRBV7-2, the J call TRBJ2-3; D is ambiguous. V lost 5 bases and J lost 6, with 12 bases in between. The CDR3 has 13 residues. Germline V lookup: CDR1 SGHTA, CDR2 FQGNSA. CDR3 in amino acids: CASSADPSDTQYF. As DNA, the CDR3 is TGTGCCAGCAGCGCAGACCCCTCGGATACGCAGTATTTT.

In its sample, this clonotype was seen many times. The junction differs from germline at one of its ends, possibly a read error. The chain combines TRBV7-2 with TRBJ2-1; D perhaps matches TRBD2 (6 bases). CDR1 and CDR2 from the germline V gene are SGHTA and FQGNSA. CDR3 length: 14 residues. The CDR3 is CASSLSTSRPTQLF. CDR3 coding DNA: TGTGCCAGCAGCTTATCTACTAGCAGACCTACCCAGCTCTTC.

The chain combines TRBV7-3 with TRBJ2-1, with 13 bases lining up with TRBD2. The V and J ends lost 4 bases and 7 bases, in that order; junction bases with no gene match: 7. The germline gives CDR1 SGHTA, CDR2 FQGTGA. The CDR3 contains 16 residues. CDR3: CASSSLTSGGGNEQFF. The CDR3 region has the DNA TGTGCCAGCAGCTCACTCACTAGCGGGGGGGGTAATGAGCAGTTCTTC.

In DNA, the CDR3 is TGTGCCAGCAGCTTAAATTTGGACTATGGCTACACCTTC. Amino acid sequence: CASSLNLDYGYTF. This chain uses TRBV7-3 with TRBJ1-2; D is unresolved. V lost 1 base and J 3 bases, leaving 6 bases between the germline ends. Germline V lookup: CDR1 SGHTA, CDR2 FQGTGA. This CDR3 region has 13 residues.

This clonotype was detected many times. Mismatch with germline at one junction end may stem from a read error. The chain has TRBV11-2 and TRBJ1-4; D is undetermined. Germline V gives CDR1 SGHAT, CDR2 FQNNGV. The CDR3 is made up of 15 amino acids. CDR3 nucleotide sequence: TGTGCCAGCAGCTCCGAACGCCAGCCTAACGAAAAACTGTTTTTT. The encoded protein is CASSSERQPNEKLFF.

This chain's CDR3 is CASGLERLTDTQYF. DNA of the CDR3: TGTGCTAGTGGCCTTGAGCGGCTCACAGATACGCAGTATTTT. V and J are TRBV12-5 and TRBJ2-3, with D perhaps matching TRBD2 (5 bases). V lost 6 bases to trimming and J lost 2 bases, with 12 bases between them. This CDR3 has 14 residues. The germline gives CDR1 LGHNT, CDR2 FRNRAP.

The genes are TRBV29-1 and TRBJ1-2, with 7 positions matching TRBD1. Germline assignment: CDR1 SQVTM and CDR2 ANQGSEA. Trimming cost V 3 bases and J 11 bases; bases outside gene matches: 9. CDR3 length equals 12 residues. CDR3 DNA sequence: TGCAGCGTTGAGGGAGGACAGGAACGGTACACCTTC. Amino acid sequence: CSVEGGQERYTF.

This clonotype was counted between two and nine times. The chain employs TRBV28 and TRBJ1-5; 8 bases are a match to TRBD1. This CDR3 contains 16 residues. Germline CDR1 and CDR2: MDHEN and SYDVKM. The V gene end was trimmed by 6 bases and the J gene end by 2 bases; junction bases not matched to a gene: 9. CDR3 in amino acids: CASSLPGGGRNQPQHF. In DNA, the CDR3 is TGTGCCAGCAGCCTCCCAGGGGGCGGCCGCAATCAGCCCCAGCATTTT.

This clonotype was observed a few times. This sequence joins TRBV2 and TRBJ2-2; either TRBD1 or TRBD2 may supply D (5 bases each). Per the germline V gene, CDR1 is SNHLY and CDR2 is FYNNEI. The CDR3 runs 15 residues. V lost 5 bases to trimming and J lost 1 base, with 11 bases between them. The CDR3 here is CASSRDGRNTGELFF. CDR3 DNA sequence: TGTGCCAGCAGTAGGGACGGGCGGAACACCGGGGAGCTGTTTTTT.

This clonotype showed up many times. This chain uses TRBV7-2 with TRBJ1-2; maybe TRBD1 (5 bases). The V gene's germline CDR1 is SGHTA and CDR2 FQGNSA. The CDR3 is 16 amino acids. The V gene lost 1 base and the J gene lost 1 base, with 13 bases spanning the gap. The CDR3 protein is CASSLDRTNLNYGYTF. The CDR3 DNA sequence: TGTGCCAGCAGCTTAGACAGGACTAATCTTAACTATGGCTACACCTTC.

This clonotype was seen many times. The chain couples TRBV7-2 to TRBJ2-1; D is uncertain. The germline V gene encodes CDR1 SGHTA and CDR2 FQGNSA. This CDR3 is 12 amino acids long. Trimming cost V 5 bases and J 14 bases, with 16 bases left between them. The CDR3, as DNA: TGTGCCAGCAGCCCATTAGACTCCAACAAGTTCTTC. It encodes CASSPLDSNKFF. The entire variable domain, with the rest obtained from reference TRBV7-2 and TRBJ2-1, is as follows: GAGVSQSPSNKVTEKGKDVELRCDPISGHTALYWYRQSLGQGLEFLIYFQGNSAPDKSGLPSDRFSAERTGGSVSTLTIQRTQQEDSAVYLCASSPLDSNKFFGPGTRLTVL.